The 24 T cell receptor beta chains listed next were all sequenced from one sample in a study of yellow fever vaccine responses in identical twins. A single record per CDR3 protein comes from TCRdb applying MiXCR to the RT-PCR reads. In the table there are about 34,000 distinct CDR3 sequences, 45% to 65% of which are singletons. This specimen consisted of T cells from blood (PBMCs), unsorted or a sorted subset (not recorded which), obtained before or after yellow fever vaccination (not recorded which). The receptors here all came from a woman between 18 and 30 years old who received the yellow fever vaccine.

This chain uses TRBV4-2 with TRBJ1-6, with 10 bases that match TRBD1. V lost 3 bases to trimming and J lost 10 bases; unmatched junction nucleotides: 6. The germline gives CDR1 LGHNA, CDR2 YNFKEQ. CDR3 length: 15 amino acids. This CDR3 reads CASSQTTGGLSPLHF. Written as DNA, the CDR3 is TGTGCCAGCAGCCAGACGACAGGGGGCCTCTCACCCCTCCACTTT.

J is TRBJ2-3 and V is TRBV5-1; 10 nucleotides agree with TRBD2. Germline CDR1 reads SGHRS; CDR2 reads YFSETQ. The CDR3 covers 16 residues. Germline trimming cut 2 bases from V and 2 bases from J; bases unmatched to any gene: 5. CDR3 DNA sequence: TGCGCCAGCAGCTTCTCACTAGCGGGGTCCACAGATACGCAGTATTTT. The encoded protein is CASSFSLAGSTDTQYF.

This clonotype was counted a single time. The chain recombines TRBV18 with TRBJ2-5; D unresolved. The germline V gene has CDR1 KGHSH and CDR2 LQKENI. The CDR3 is 13 amino acids. The ends were cut back, 6 bases at V and 0 bases at J, with 8 bases in the middle. CDR3: CASSSRNQETQYF. CDR3 in DNA: TGTGCCAGCTCTTCTAGGAACCAAGAGACCCAGTACTTC.

The chain is built from TRBV12-3 or TRBV12-4 and TRBJ1-1; TRBD1 is a possible D gene (5 bases). The length of the CDR3 is 14 residues. The V end lost 1 base, the J end lost 4 bases, and 10 bases lay between the germline ends. CDR3 bases: TGTGCCAGCAGTTTAGGAGACAGAGCCACTGAAGCTTTCTTT. As protein: CASSLGDRATEAFF.

This clonotype was seen a few times. The chain links TRBV6-5 to TRBJ2-1, with 12 bases aligning to TRBD2. CDR3 length equals 15 residues. The trim removed 2 bases at V and 4 bases at J, leaving 0 bases unmatched. CDR1 is MNHEY and CDR2 is SVGAGI in the germline V gene. The CDR3 DNA follows: TGTGCCAGCAGTTACACTAGCGGGGGGTACAATGAGCAGTTCTTC. Residues: CASSYTSGGYNEQFF.

The gene calls are TRBV5-1 and TRBJ1-4; D not resolved. From germline, CDR1 is SGHRS and CDR2 YFSETQ. This CDR3 contains 14 residues. The V end lost 5 bases, the J end lost 0 bases, and 8 bases lay between the germline ends. The CDR3 loop reads CASREVPTNEKLFF. DNA of the CDR3: TGCGCCAGCAGAGAGGTCCCAACTAATGAAAAACTGTTTTTT.

The chain combines TRBV29-1 with TRBJ1-6; 8 bases match TRBD1. Per germline, CDR1 SQVTM and CDR2 ANQGSEA. The V gene end was trimmed by 4 bases and the J gene end by 10 bases; junction bases not matched to a gene: 6. This CDR3 has 13 amino acids. The chain's CDR3 is CSVVEGTGSPLHF. DNA for the CDR3: TGCAGCGTTGTGGAAGGGACAGGCTCACCCCTCCACTTT.

The chain recombines TRBV9 with TRBJ2-3; D may be TRBD2 (7 bases). Trimming took 3 bases from V and 9 from J, leaving 14 bases between them. The CDR3 spans 13 residues. The germline V gene encodes CDR1 SGDLS and CDR2 YYNGEE. The CDR3 here is CASSDHEGGTQYF. The CDR3 nucleotides are TGTGCCAGCAGCGACCACGAGGGGGGGACGCAGTATTTT. Supplemented by reference TRBV9 and TRBJ2-3, the full variable domain reads DSGVTQTPKHLITATGQRVTLRCSPRSGDLSVYWYQQSLDQGLQFLIQYYNGEERAKGNILERFSAQQFPDLHSELNLSSLELGDSALYFCASSDHEGGTQYFGPGTRLTVL.

This chain joins TRBV11-1 and TRBJ2-5, with D possibly being TRBD2 (5 bases). The V gene lost 2 bases and the J gene lost 2 bases, with 9 bases spanning the gap. CDR1 and CDR2 from the germline V gene are SGHAT and FQDESV (reference sequence). The CDR3 sequence is 14 residues long. In DNA, the CDR3 is TGTGCCAGCAGCTTATTCCGGGATCAAGAGACCCAGTACTTC. Residues: CASSLFRDQETQYF.

Written as DNA, the CDR3 is TGTGCCAGTAGTACCCCCTGGCAGGACTATGGCTACACCTTC. It translates to CASSTPWQDYGYTF. The chain employs TRBV19 and TRBJ1-2; D remains ambiguous. V shed 4 bases and J shed 3 bases, with 12 bases lying between them. Germline CDR1 LNHDA, CDR2 SQIVND (reference sequence). CDR3 length equals 14 residues. The full variable domain, rest sourced from reference TRBV19 and TRBJ1-2, is DGGITQSPKYLFRKEGQNVTLSCEQNLNHDAMYWYRQDPGQGLRLIYYSQIVNDFQKGDIAEGYSVSREKKESFPLTVTSAQKNPTAFYLCASSTPWQDYGYTFGSGTRLTVV.

The genes are TRBV11-2 and TRBJ1-6, with D hard to call. The CDR3 loop spans 12 amino acids. Germline-derived CDR1 and CDR2 are SGHAT and FQNNGV. The V end lost 2 bases, the J end lost 9 bases, and 5 bases lay between the germline ends. The DNA for the CDR3 is TGTGCCAGCAGCTTACATAGTTCACCCCTCCACTTT. It encodes CASSLHSSPLHF.

This clonotype was observed a few times. V usage is TRBV4-2 and J usage is TRBJ2-1, with TRBD2 as a possible D gene (5 bases). Per the germline V gene, CDR1 is LGHNA and CDR2 is YNFKEQ. This CDR3 is built from 16 residues. Trimming pared 0 bases from V and 1 base from J, leaving 10 bases between. CDR3: CASSQEGGESYNEQFF. Here the CDR3 DNA reads TGTGCCAGCAGCCAAGAAGGTGGGGAGTCCTACAATGAGCAGTTCTTC.

The chain combines TRBV23-1 with TRBJ1-1; D not certain. TRBV23-1 is placed among ORFs of uncertain function. Deletions cut 3 bases from V and 4 bases from J, with 12 bases between. The CDR3 is 14 residues long. The DNA of the CDR3 is TGCGCCAGCAGTCACTTATTCCGGGGCACTGAAGCTTTCTTT. Residues: CASSHLFRGTEAFF.

The V call is TRBV10-3, the J call TRBJ1-1, with D uncertain. Germline V gene lookup returns CDR1 ENHRY and CDR2 SYGVKD. Trimming cost V 5 bases and J 5 bases, with 9 bases left between them. The CDR3 extends over 12 amino acids. The CDR3, as DNA: TGTGCCATCAGTCCGGACCCTACTGAAGCTTTCTTT. It is translated as CAISPDPTEAFF.

The count of this clonotype is one. This chain uses TRBV4-1 with TRBJ1-6, with TRBD1 identical over 8 bases. Germline CDR1 reads MGHRA; CDR2 reads YSYEKL. The CDR3 totals 15 residues. Losses at the gene ends were 6 bases for V and 2 bases for J; bases not matched to a gene: 3. CDR3 region: CASRGTGPYNSPLHF. CDR3 bases: TGCGCCAGCAGGGGGACAGGCCCCTATAATTCACCCCTCCACTTT.

The chain recombines TRBV18 with TRBJ2-3; 13 bases map to TRBD2. In germline, CDR1 is KGHSH, CDR2 LQKENI. The CDR3 loop spans 17 amino acids. The V segment lost 3 bases and the J segment 2 bases; nucleotides outside the gene matches: 5. The chain's CDR3 is CASSPLTSGGPTDTQYF. The CDR3 nucleotides read TGTGCCAGCTCACCGTTGACTAGCGGGGGGCCCACAGATACGCAGTATTTT.

This chain joins TRBV7-9 and TRBJ1-1; D is unclear. This CDR3 comprises 14 residues. Germline loops: CDR1 SEHNR, CDR2 FQNEAQ (reference sequence). V was clipped by 1 base and J by 8 bases, with 14 bases between them. The CDR3 spells CASSLVRSRPEAFF. The CDR3 nucleotides read TGTGCCAGCAGCTTAGTGCGCTCCCGTCCCGAAGCTTTCTTT. Full variable domain (rest looked up from reference TRBV7-9 and TRBJ1-1): DTGVSQNPRHKITKRGQNVTFRCDPISEHNRLYWYRQTLGQGPEFLTYFQNEAQLEKSRLLSDRFSAERPKGSFSTLEIQRTEQGDSAMYLCASSLVRSRPEAFFGQGTRLTVV.

The chain uses TRBV19 and TRBJ1-1; no clear D. V lost 6 bases, J lost 1 base, and 15 bases lay in between. Germline CDR1 reads LNHDA; CDR2 reads SQIVND (reference sequence). The CDR3 has 15 amino acids. CDR3 sequence reads: CASSTRGVGNTEAFF. The CDR3 DNA reads as TGTGCCAGTAGCACCCGTGGTGTCGGGAACACTGAAGCTTTCTTT.

The V and J genes are TRBV9 and TRBJ2-5; a possible D gene is TRBD1 (5 bases). There are 16 residues in the CDR3. V lost 0 bases and J lost 1, with 13 bases in between. Germline V gene data show CDR1 as SGDLS and CDR2 as YYNGEE. The CDR3 loop is CASSVAKTVPQETQYF. The CDR3 DNA is TGTGCCAGCAGCGTAGCGAAGACAGTTCCCCAAGAGACCCAGTACTTC. Variable domain in full (rest from reference TRBV9 and TRBJ2-5): DSGVTQTPKHLITATGQRVTLRCSPRSGDLSVYWYQQSLDQGLQFLIQYYNGEERAKGNILERFSAQQFPDLHSELNLSSLELGDSALYFCASSVAKTVPQETQYFGPGTRLLVL.

The chain carries TRBV6-5 and TRBJ2-1; possibly TRBD2 for D (7 bases). The V end was cut by 4 bases, the J end by 7 bases, with 11 bases between. There are 13 residues in the CDR3. Germline CDR1 reads MNHEY; CDR2 reads SVGAGI. CDR3 residues: CASSSGGRNEQFF. CDR3 DNA sequence: TGTGCCAGCAGTTCGGGGGGCCGGAATGAGCAGTTCTTC.

This chain links TRBV15 with TRBJ2-7; 7 nucleotides match TRBD1. V lost 4 bases and J lost 6; bases outside the gene matches: 12. This CDR3 has 15 amino acids. From germline, CDR1 is LNHNV and CDR2 YYDKDF (reference sequence). As DNA, the CDR3 is TGTGCCACCAGCACCCTCGACAGGGATCTGGGCGAGCAGTACTTC. It yields the protein CATSTLDRDLGEQYF.

The rearrangement uses TRBV4-1 and TRBJ1-3; no clear D gene. Trimming cost V 4 bases and J 0 bases, with 13 bases left between them. The CDR3 length is 16 residues. Germline V CDR1 and CDR2: MGHRA, YSYEKL. The CDR3 here is CASSRTVSSSGNTIYF. For the CDR3, the DNA is TGCGCCAGCAGCCGCACCGTGTCGAGCTCTGGAAACACCATATATTTT.

This clonotype came up a few times. The chain has TRBV7-9 and TRBJ2-5; unclear D gene. CDR3 size: 12 residues. Germline V lookup: CDR1 SEHNR, CDR2 FQNEAQ (reference sequence). V shed 3 bases and J shed 2 bases, with 4 bases lying between them. The CDR3 DNA follows: TGTGCCAGCAGCTTGGGGCAAGAGACCCAGTACTTC. Amino acid sequence: CASSLGQETQYF.

This chain links TRBV7-1 with TRBJ1-5, with no clear D. TRBV7-1 counts as an open reading frame of uncertain function. Trimming shortened V by 3 bases and J by 1 base, and 10 bases separated the two germline ends. This CDR3 has 15 amino acids. CDR3 residues: CASSSRPGSNQPQHF. For the CDR3, the DNA is TGTGCCAGCAGCTCTCGACCTGGAAGCAATCAGCCCCAGCATTTT.